This T cell receptor beta chain was retrieved from a study of beta chain features in type 1 diabetes. Each of the sorted populations had a purity greater than 95%. Trimming pared 2 bases from V and 4 bases from J, leaving 8 bases between. CDR1 and CDR2 (germline): SGHAT, FQNNGV. CDR3 length equals 13 residues. Expressed TCRB transcripts were sequenced, since all the RNA that had been isolated was reverse transcribed. The assay was immunoSEQ multiplex PCR, and TCRdb's table has in-frame clones only and misses some. The sample consists of 200,000 to 250,000 clones, under 70% of them appearing once. The gene calls are TRBV11-2 and TRBJ1-2; D remains ambiguous. The specimen was naive CD4+ T cells from blood. The receptor was derived from a man aged 30-40 years in good health. The CDR3 region is CASSLQVAYGYTF. The DNA of the CDR3 is TGTGCCAGCAGCTTACAAGTCGCCTATGGCTACACCTTC.